Following are 27 T cell receptor beta chains from one sample sequenced in a study of shared clonotypes between healthy human individuals. Clones were read by immunoSEQ multiplex PCR, and TCRdb kept only the in-frame ones, dropping some. The repertoire holds about 2 million clones, about 95% seen once, with about 0.13% in the top ten. Sample: naive CD4+ T cells sorted from blood. Subset reported: CD45RA+ positively selected. These receptor sequences come from a man younger than 35 in good health.

The J gene is TRBJ2-3, the V gene TRBV5-1; possibly TRBD2 for D (5 bases). The length of the CDR3 is 16 residues. Trimming cost V 1 base and J 0 bases, with 12 bases left between them. Germline loops: CDR1 SGHRS, CDR2 YFSETQ. The CDR3 protein is CASSLRRSFSTDTQYF. CDR3 bases: TGCGCCAGCAGCTTGAGGAGGTCTTTTAGCACAGATACGCAGTATTTT.

In regard to this clone: Its ends do not fully match the called genes, so a read error is possible. The sample contains more than one DNA sequence encoding this CDR3. This chain joins TRBV7-7 and TRBJ2-5; 12 bases align to TRBD2. The CDR3 runs to 15 residues. Germline values: CDR1 SSHAT, CDR2 FNYEAQ (reference sequence). The CDR3 nucleotides read TGTGCTAGCAGCCCTGGACTAGCGGGAAGGGAGACCCAGTACTTC. Translating gives CASSPGLAGRETQYF. The full variable domain, completed using reference TRBV7-7 and TRBJ2-5, is GAGVSQSPRYKVTKRGQDVTLRCDPISSHATLYWYQQALGQGPEFLTYFNYEAQPDKSGLPSDRFSAERPEGSISTLTIQRTEQRDSAMYRCASSPGLAGRETQYFGPGTRLLVL.

The CDR3 DNA reads TGTGCCAGCAGCTTGGCAGGGACAGGGCGAAACACCATATATTTT. Its translation: CASSLAGTGRNTIYF. The V call is TRBV5-4, the J call TRBJ1-3; 9 nucleotides agree with TRBD1. The germline CDR1 and CDR2 sequences are SGHNT and YYREEE (reference sequence). Trimming at V came to 0 bases and at J to 5 bases, leaving 3 bases not matched to a gene. The CDR3 contains 15 residues.

V usage is TRBV5-6 and J usage is TRBJ1-4; D is undetermined. Germline V gene data show CDR1 as SGHDT and CDR2 as YYEEEE. Trimming left V 2 bases short and J 8 bases short, with 10 bases between. The CDR3 runs to 13 residues. CDR3 nucleotide sequence: TGTGCCAGCAGCTTTCGGCGACGGGAAAAACTGTTTTTT. It is translated as CASSFRRREKLFF.

This chain links TRBV30 with TRBJ1-1, with unresolved D. This CDR3 region has 15 residues. Per the germline V gene, CDR1 is GTSNPN and CDR2 is SVGIG (reference sequence). Trimming shortened V by 2 bases and J by 6 bases, and 19 bases separated the two germline ends. As DNA, the CDR3 is TGTGCCTGGAGTTGGCAGGCCCGGGCGCTACCTGAAGCTTTCTTT. It is translated as CAWSWQARALPEAFF.

The V call is TRBV6-1, the J call TRBJ2-3; D is undetermined. Per germline, CDR1 MNHNS and CDR2 SASEGT. This CDR3 is built from 14 residues. V lost 6 bases, J lost 4 bases, and 14 bases lay in between. The CDR3 nucleotides read TGTGCCAGCAGCGCGAACAGAATGCCAGATACGCAGTATTTT. It translates to CASSANRMPDTQYF.

The V gene is TRBV7-9, the J gene TRBJ1-6, with D unresolved. V shed 3 bases and J shed 6 bases, with 21 bases lying between them. Germline V gene sequence: CDR1 SEHNR, CDR2 FQNEAQ (reference sequence). There are 18 residues in the CDR3. This CDR3 reads CASSFQVKQSPLNSPLHF. The CDR3, as DNA: TGTGCCAGCAGCTTCCAGGTTAAACAAAGCCCCCTTAATTCACCCCTCCACTTT.

CDR3 coding DNA: TGCAGCGTTGGGGGACAGGAGGGCTGGAACACTGAAGCTTTCTTT. It encodes CSVGGQEGWNTEAFF. V is TRBV29-1 and J is TRBJ1-1; 8 bases are shared with TRBD1. The V gene's germline CDR1 is SQVTM and CDR2 ANQGSEA. The V segment lost 4 bases and the J segment 1 base; nucleotides outside the gene matches: 8. The CDR3 runs 15 residues.

About this clone itself: The same CDR3 is also encoded by other DNA sequences in this sample. The rearrangement joins TRBV18 to TRBJ2-3; D is undetermined. Germline V gene lookup returns CDR1 KGHSH and CDR2 LQKENI. The CDR3 length is 13 residues. Trimming cost V 3 bases and J 4 bases, with 8 bases left between them. The CDR3: CASSPPGADTQYF. DNA for the CDR3: TGTGCCAGCTCACCCCCGGGTGCAGATACGCAGTATTTT.

The count of this clone is one. The J gene is TRBJ2-1, the V gene TRBV5-4; D is possibly TRBD2 (6 bases). The length of the CDR3 is 15 residues. The V gene lost 3 bases and the J gene lost 6 bases, with 16 bases spanning the gap. The germline V gene encodes CDR1 SGHNT and CDR2 YYREEE (reference sequence). CDR3 coding DNA: TGTGCCAGCAGCTCGCGTGGTCCGACTAGCAATGAGCAGTTCTTC. Its protein product is CASSSRGPTSNEQFF.

The chain recombines TRBV27 with TRBJ2-7; D uncertain. Germline-derived CDR1 and CDR2 are MNHEY and SMNVEV (reference sequence). Trimming left V 5 bases short and J 3 bases short, with 23 bases between. This CDR3 has 17 amino acids. CDR3 region: CASSPGWWSLNDYEQYF. CDR3 DNA sequence: TGTGCCAGCAGTCCCGGTTGGTGGTCGCTGAACGACTACGAGCAGTACTTC.

This clone was observed a handful of times. The rearrangement joins TRBV10-1 to TRBJ2-7, with 7 bases aligning to TRBD1. The CDR3 covers 15 residues. V was pared by 0 bases and J by 3 bases, with 5 bases of the junction left unmatched. CDR1 is WNHNN and CDR2 is SYGVQD in the germline V gene (reference sequence). The CDR3 coding sequence is TGCGCCAGCAGTGAGTCGACAGGGATGGGCTACGAGCAGTACTTC. Residues: CASSESTGMGYEQYF.

The chain employs TRBV12-5 and TRBJ1-3; D gene unclear. V lost 6 bases and J lost 4, with 13 bases in between. Germline CDR1 is LGHNT and CDR2 is FRNRAP. The CDR3 spans 14 residues. The CDR3 DNA is TGTGCTAGTGGACGGGGTGATGGGGGAAACACCATATATTTT. Translated, it gives CASGRGDGGNTIYF.

The genes are TRBV6-5 and TRBJ1-5; D gene ambiguous. The germline V gene encodes CDR1 MNHEY and CDR2 SVGAGI. Trimming removed 0 bases from V and 7 bases from J, with 7 bases in between. This CDR3 is 13 amino acids long. CDR3 protein: CASSYSMYQPQHF. DNA for the CDR3: TGTGCCAGCAGTTACTCGATGTACCAGCCCCAGCATTTT.

V gene TRBV6-1 combines with J gene TRBJ1-5, with TRBD1 matching 7 bases. Per germline, CDR1 MNHNS and CDR2 SASEGT. V was pared by 6 bases and J by 3 bases, with 5 bases of the junction left unmatched. The CDR3 covers 14 residues. The CDR3 here is CASSDRDLNQPQHF. For the CDR3, the DNA is TGTGCCAGCAGCGACAGGGATCTCAATCAGCCCCAGCATTTT.

This clone was seen once. This rearrangement joins TRBV7-9 to TRBJ2-5; either TRBD1 or TRBD2 may fit D (6 bases each). CDR3 size: 15 residues. Germline V CDR1 and CDR2: SEHNR, FQNEAQ (reference sequence). Trimming took 5 bases from V and 0 from J, leaving 13 bases between them. The CDR3 sequence is CASSRGGIDQETQYF. The CDR3 bases are TGTGCCAGCAGCCGAGGGGGGATAGACCAAGAGACCCAGTACTTC. The whole variable domain, filled in from reference TRBV7-9 and TRBJ2-5, reads DTGVSQNPRHKITKRGQNVTFRCDPISEHNRLYWYRQTLGQGPEFLTYFQNEAQLEKSRLLSDRFSAERPKGSFSTLEIQRTEQGDSAMYLCASSRGGIDQETQYFGPGTRLLVL.

The count of this clone is one. V gene TRBV7-9 combines with J gene TRBJ2-2, with unresolved D. CDR1 is SEHNR and CDR2 is FQNEAQ in the germline V gene (reference sequence). Trimming cost V 11 bases and J 5 bases, with 18 bases left between them. This CDR3 has 14 amino acids. The DNA for the CDR3 is TGTGCCCAGCAAGTTTGGGAAGGAACCGGGGAGCTGTTTTTT. This codes for CAQQVWEGTGELFF.

This clone was seen just once. This rearrangement joins TRBV27 to TRBJ1-6, with a possible D match to TRBD1 (5 bases). CDR1 and CDR2 (germline): MNHEY, SMNVEV (reference sequence). V lost 4 bases to trimming and J lost 5 bases, with 12 bases between them. The CDR3 consists of 15 residues. The CDR3 protein is CASSYGTVNNSPLHF. DNA for the CDR3: TGTGCCAGCAGTTACGGGACGGTAAATAATTCACCCCTCCACTTT.

This rearrangement joins TRBV7-6 to TRBJ2-3; 7 bases align to TRBD2. Germline CDR1 reads SGHVS; CDR2 reads FNYEAQ. Trimming at V came to 2 bases and at J to 3 bases, leaving 5 bases not matched to a gene. The CDR3 consists of 15 residues. The CDR3 DNA is TGTGCCAGCAGCTTACGTACAGCGGGAACAGATACGCAGTATTTT. It codes for CASSLRTAGTDTQYF.

About this clone: Other DNA sequences from this sample encode an identical CDR3 as well. The genes are TRBV6-1 and TRBJ1-2; 10 bases fit TRBD1. This CDR3 comprises 14 residues. V gave up 7 bases and J gave up 2 bases; unmatched junction bases: 4. Per germline, CDR1 MNHNS and CDR2 SASEGT. CDR3: CASTLTGGNYGYTF. In DNA, the CDR3 is TGTGCCAGCACCCTGACAGGGGGCAACTATGGCTACACCTTC.

V usage is TRBV2 and J usage is TRBJ1-5; D perhaps matches TRBD1 (6 bases). CDR3 length: 13 residues. Germline V gene lookup returns CDR1 SNHLY and CDR2 FYNNEI. Trimming stripped 4 bases from V and 5 bases from J, with 9 bases between. The CDR3 DNA reads TGTGCCAGCAGTGGGGACACCGATCAGCCCCAGCATTTT. This encodes CASSGDTDQPQHF.

The DNA of the CDR3 is TGTGCCAGCAGCAAAACAGGGGCAGGCACCGGGGAGCTGTTTTTT. Its translation: CASSKTGAGTGELFF. This chain uses TRBV7-9 with TRBJ2-2, with 7 bases aligning to TRBD1. Looked up from germline, CDR1 is SEHNR and CDR2 is FQNEAQ (reference sequence). Germline trimming cut 5 bases from V and 4 bases from J; bases unmatched to any gene: 7. The CDR3 covers 15 residues. Looking up the rest from reference TRBV7-9 and TRBJ2-2 gives the full variable domain: DTGVSQNPRHKITKRGQNVTFRCDPISEHNRLYWYRQTLGQGPEFLTYFQNEAQLEKSRLLSDRFSAERPKGSFSTLEIQRTEQGDSAMYLCASSKTGAGTGELFFGEGSRLTVL.

The rearrangement uses TRBV6-1 and TRBJ2-7; 8 bases agree with TRBD1. Germline CDR1 reads MNHNS; CDR2 reads SASEGT. The CDR3 sequence is 14 residues long. J lost 4 bases, V lost 2 bases, and 4 bases had no gene match. The CDR3: CASSESYRGYEQYF. The CDR3, as DNA: TGTGCCAGCAGTGAATCCTACAGGGGGTACGAGCAGTACTTC.

The chain joins TRBV30 to TRBJ2-3; TRBD1 aligns across 9 bases. Germline-derived CDR1 and CDR2 are GTSNPN and SVGIG (reference sequence). Unmatched junction bases numbered 0, after V lost 1 base and J lost 4 bases. This CDR3 is 13 amino acids long. The DNA for the CDR3 is TGTGCCTGGAGTGGGGACAGGGCAGATACGCAGTATTTT. Its protein product is CAWSGDRADTQYF.

V is TRBV6-5 and J is TRBJ2-7, with 8 bases that match TRBD2. V was clipped by 0 bases and J by 2 bases; unmatched bases: 3. The CDR3 runs 15 residues. Germline-derived CDR1 and CDR2 are MNHEY and SVGAGI. The CDR3 protein is CASSYSSGSPYEQYF. The CDR3 region has the DNA TGTGCCAGCAGTTACTCCAGCGGGAGCCCCTACGAGCAGTACTTC.

The rearrangement uses TRBV28 and TRBJ2-3; TRBD2 is a possible D gene (7 bases). Germline CDR1 MDHEN, CDR2 SYDVKM. The V gene lost 6 bases and the J gene lost 8 bases, with 12 bases spanning the gap. This CDR3 is 12 amino acids long. CDR3 amino acids: CASRKGEGTQYF. CDR3 nucleotides: TGTGCCAGCAGGAAGGGGGAGGGTACGCAGTATTTT.

CDR3 in amino acids: CASSLGGAGETQYF. CDR3 in DNA: TGTGCCAGCAGCCTGGGGGGGGCCGGGGAGACCCAGTACTTC. This chain links TRBV6-1 with TRBJ2-5; weak D call: TRBD2 (7 bases). V was cut by 6 bases and J by 5 bases, with 16 bases left in between. This CDR3 comprises 14 residues. Germline assignment: CDR1 MNHNS and CDR2 SASEGT.